Sequencing of this T cell receptor (beta chain) was carried out in a study of T cell responses to AZD1222 COVID-19 vaccine. Notes on the study in general: Increased Spike-specific TCR breadth and depth were observed after two AZD1222 doses. CD4 TCRs covered the whole spike, strongest at regions 160-218 and 743-854. Sampling that yielded the repertoires occurred only after the peak T cell response.

Using immunoSEQ multiplex PCR, the repertoire was profiled, and TCRdb retains in-frame clones only, with some absent. Seen here are tens of thousands of clones, 80% to 95% observed once, and the top ten hold 4.5% to 5.5%. The CDR3 sequence is 14 residues long. J gave up 6 bases and V 6 bases, and 7 bases lay outside the gene matches. The germline V gene encodes CDR1 MNHEY and CDR2 SMNVEV (reference sequence). As to this clone: Its specificity is not known.

The specimen was peripheral blood, collected on day 0 of MenACWY control vaccination. The chain recombines TRBV27 with TRBJ2-1; 8 nucleotides agree with TRBD2. The origin of this receptor is an adult in good health. The CDR3 bases are TGTGCCAGCAGAGGACTAGCCGAAGGCAATGAGCAGTTCTTC. Translated: CASRGLAEGNEQFF.